A selection of T cell receptor beta chains follows, all from one sample in a study of blood T cell repertoires in COVID-19. Measured with immunoSEQ multiplex PCR; TCRdb has only the in-frame clones, and not every one. The sample contains 150,000 or so clones, over 60% of which appear only once. The material sequenced was peripheral blood. The origin of the receptors is a woman aged 80 or older with active or convalescent COVID-19. The CDR3 runs from the conserved cysteine through the conserved F or W. Size values are once, few and many counts, or a class for expanded clones, and some rows have none.

CDR3 protein: CASSSGPNSGNTIYF
clone size: NA
V gene: TRBV5-5
J gene: TRBJ1-3

CDR3 protein: CASSLGLAGGPETQYF
clone size: NA
V gene: TRBV13
J gene: TRBJ2-5

CDR3 protein: CASSVGTSGYEQYF
clone size: NA
V gene: TRBV9
J gene: TRBJ2-7

CDR3 protein: CASSLSDQETQYF
clone size: NA
V gene: TRBV5-1
J gene: TRBJ2-5

CDR3 protein: CASSLGGGNEQYF
clone size: NA
V gene: TRBV7-2
J gene: TRBJ2-7

CDR3 protein: CASSPAGTEAFF
clone size: many
V gene: TRBV7-8
J gene: TRBJ1-1

CDR3 protein: CASSPPTGGFFNQPQHF
clone size: NA
V gene: TRBV19
J gene: TRBJ1-5

CDR3 protein: CASSEVLARGTIYF
clone size: NA
V gene: TRBV25-1
J gene: TRBJ1-3

CDR3 protein: CASSFGTELSGYTF
clone size: NA
V gene: TRBV4-1
J gene: TRBJ1-2

CDR3 protein: CASTKLLRGHLNTEAFF
clone size: few
V gene: TRBV19
J gene: TRBJ1-1

CDR3 protein: CASSLDSLKRGRSYNEQFF
clone size: NA
V gene: TRBV11-3
J gene: TRBJ2-1

CDR3 protein: CASSLAAAGNTIYF
clone size: NA
V gene: TRBV7-9
J gene: TRBJ1-3

CDR3 protein: CASRRYNEQFF
clone size: NA
V gene: TRBV6-5
J gene: TRBJ2-1

CDR3 protein: CASSDWQSQGGAEQYF
clone size: NA
V gene: TRBV2
J gene: TRBJ2-7

CDR3 protein: CASSWTGTSGGTDTQYF
clone size: NA
V gene: TRBV7-9
J gene: TRBJ2-3

CDR3 protein: CASSEQGYGYTF
clone size: NA
V gene: TRBV2
J gene: TRBJ1-2

CDR3 protein: CASSRGGGETQYF
clone size: NA
V gene: TRBV12-3/TRBV12-4
J gene: TRBJ2-5

CDR3 protein: CASSQRTALSGYTF
clone size: NA
V gene: TRBV4-3
J gene: TRBJ1-2

CDR3 protein: CAISERGQGSYEQYF
clone size: NA
V gene: TRBV10-3
J gene: TRBJ2-7

CDR3 protein: CASSVVTSGGEQYF
clone size: NA
V gene: TRBV9
J gene: TRBJ2-7

CDR3 protein: CASSIPGTDTQYF
clone size: NA
V gene: TRBV19
J gene: TRBJ2-3

CDR3 protein: CASSQPGQGGASRETQYF
clone size: NA
V gene: TRBV14
J gene: TRBJ2-5

CDR3 protein: CASSPEGVQSNTEAFF
clone size: NA
V gene: TRBV5-4
J gene: TRBJ1-1

CDR3 protein: CASSRRQGSSLSNQPQHF
clone size: NA
V gene: TRBV6-6
J gene: TRBJ1-5

CDR3 protein: CTSRGQGGYGYTF
clone size: NA
V gene: TRBV1
J gene: TRBJ1-2

CDR3 protein: CASSAGEGEKLFF
clone size: NA
V gene: TRBV6-4
J gene: TRBJ1-4

CDR3 protein: CASSEPGQGYYNEQFF
clone size: NA
V gene: TRBV2
J gene: TRBJ2-1

CDR3 protein: CATKVHYQETQYF
clone size: NA
V gene: TRBV3-1/TRBV3-2
J gene: TRBJ2-5

CDR3 protein: CASSTGDPNTEAFF
clone size: NA
V gene: TRBV11-3
J gene: TRBJ1-1

CDR3 protein: CAWSAGGSRGPTEAFF
clone size: NA
V gene: TRBV30
J gene: TRBJ1-1

CDR3 protein: CASSPSGGVAEQFF
clone size: NA
V gene: TRBV7-9
J gene: TRBJ2-1

CDR3 protein: CASDTGPEGYTF
clone size: NA
V gene: TRBV28
J gene: TRBJ1-2

CDR3 protein: CASRKGGWEKLFF
clone size: NA
V gene: TRBV4-1
J gene: TRBJ1-4

CDR3 protein: CASSPMGQGASEAFF
clone size: many
V gene: TRBV18
J gene: TRBJ1-1

CDR3 protein: CATSDRRSGNTIYF
clone size: once
V gene: TRBV24-1
J gene: TRBJ1-3

CDR3 protein: CASQGGTEAFF
clone size: NA
V gene: TRBV6-6
J gene: TRBJ1-1

CDR3 protein: CASSLQGVNSPLHF
clone size: few
V gene: TRBV27
J gene: TRBJ1-6

CDR3 protein: CASRRTADSNQPQHF
clone size: NA
V gene: TRBV6-5
J gene: TRBJ1-5

CDR3 protein: CASSNQGGGAQHF
clone size: NA
V gene: TRBV5-6
J gene: TRBJ1-5

CDR3 protein: CASSSPTGAEAFF
clone size: NA
V gene: TRBV11-2
J gene: TRBJ1-1

CDR3 protein: CASSAQGVAGELFF
clone size: NA
V gene: TRBV6-2/TRBV6-3
J gene: TRBJ2-2

CDR3 protein: CASRRGESTDTQYF
clone size: NA
V gene: TRBV6-5
J gene: TRBJ2-3

CDR3 protein: CASSKGLNSDTQYF
clone size: NA
V gene: TRBV7-3
J gene: TRBJ2-3

CDR3 protein: CASSHLKTRGRQQPQHF
clone size: NA
V gene: TRBV4-1
J gene: TRBJ1-5

CDR3 protein: CASSEGTGGLYGYTF
clone size: few
V gene: TRBV6-1
J gene: TRBJ1-2

CDR3 protein: CASSDRAGWETQYF
clone size: NA
V gene: TRBV2
J gene: TRBJ2-5

CDR3 protein: CASSLLRQGDTTDTQYF
clone size: NA
V gene: TRBV18
J gene: TRBJ2-3

CDR3 protein: CATSDFRDSSYECYTF
clone size: NA
V gene: TRBV24-1
J gene: TRBJ1-2

CDR3 protein: CATRTRPLETGELFF
clone size: NA
V gene: TRBV27
J gene: TRBJ2-2